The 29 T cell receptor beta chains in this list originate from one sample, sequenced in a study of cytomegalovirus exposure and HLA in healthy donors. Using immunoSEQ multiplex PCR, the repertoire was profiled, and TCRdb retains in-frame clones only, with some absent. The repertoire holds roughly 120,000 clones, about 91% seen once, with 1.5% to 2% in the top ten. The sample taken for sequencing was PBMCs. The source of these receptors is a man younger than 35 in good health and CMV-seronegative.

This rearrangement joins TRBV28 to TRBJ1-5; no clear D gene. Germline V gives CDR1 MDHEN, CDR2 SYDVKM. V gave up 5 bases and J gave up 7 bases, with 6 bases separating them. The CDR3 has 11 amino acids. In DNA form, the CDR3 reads TGTGCCAGCAGTATCGGGCAGCCCCAGCATTTT. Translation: CASSIGQPQHF.

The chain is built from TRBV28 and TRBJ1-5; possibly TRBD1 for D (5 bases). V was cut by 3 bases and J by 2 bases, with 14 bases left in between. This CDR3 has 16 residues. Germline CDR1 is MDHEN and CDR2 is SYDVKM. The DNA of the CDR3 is TGTGCCAGCAGTTTCCCCCGGGGGGACGGCAATCAGCCCCAGCATTTT. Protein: CASSFPRGDGNQPQHF.

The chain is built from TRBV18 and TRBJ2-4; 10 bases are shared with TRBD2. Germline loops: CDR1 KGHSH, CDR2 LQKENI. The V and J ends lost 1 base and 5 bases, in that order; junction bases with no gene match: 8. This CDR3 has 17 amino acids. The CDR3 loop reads CASSPRETSGLQNIQYF. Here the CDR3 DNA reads TGTGCCAGCTCACCACGGGAGACTAGCGGGTTGCAAAACATTCAGTACTTC. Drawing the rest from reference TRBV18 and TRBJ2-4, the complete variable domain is NAGVMQNPRHLVRRRGQEARLRCSPMKGHSHVYWYRQLPEEGLKFMVYLQKENIIDESGMPKERFSAEFPKEGPSILRIQQVVRGDSAAYFCASSPRETSGLQNIQYFGAGTRLSVL.

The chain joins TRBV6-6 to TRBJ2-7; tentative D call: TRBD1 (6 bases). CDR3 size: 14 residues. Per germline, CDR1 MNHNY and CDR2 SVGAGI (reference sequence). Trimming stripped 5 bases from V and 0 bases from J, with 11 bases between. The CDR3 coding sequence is TGTGCCAGCAGTGTGACAGGCTACTCCTACGAGCAGTACTTC. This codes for CASSVTGYSYEQYF.

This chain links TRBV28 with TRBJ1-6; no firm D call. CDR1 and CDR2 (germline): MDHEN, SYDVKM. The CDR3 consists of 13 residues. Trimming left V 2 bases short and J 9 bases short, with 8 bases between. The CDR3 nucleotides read TGTGCCAGCAGTTTACCAGGCTCTTCACCCCTCCACTTT. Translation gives CASSLPGSSPLHF.

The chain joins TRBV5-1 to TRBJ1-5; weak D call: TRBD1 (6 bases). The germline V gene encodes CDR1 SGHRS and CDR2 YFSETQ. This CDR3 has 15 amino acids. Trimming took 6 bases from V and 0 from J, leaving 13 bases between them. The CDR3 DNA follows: TGCGCCAGCAACACCGGGACAAATAGCAATCAGCCCCAGCATTTT. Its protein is CASNTGTNSNQPQHF.

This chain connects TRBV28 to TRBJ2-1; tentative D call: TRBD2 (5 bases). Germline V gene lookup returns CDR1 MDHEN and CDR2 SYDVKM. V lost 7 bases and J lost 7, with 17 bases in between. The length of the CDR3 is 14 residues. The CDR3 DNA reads TGTGCCAGCACTCGGGATCTAGACGTGAATGAGCAGTTCTTC. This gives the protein CASTRDLDVNEQFF. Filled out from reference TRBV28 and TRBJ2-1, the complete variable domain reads DVKVTQSSRYLVKRTGEKVFLECVQDMDHENMFWYRQDPGLGLRLIYFSYDVKMKEKGDIPEGYSVSREKKERFSLILESASTNQTSMYLCASTRDLDVNEQFFGPGTRLTVL.

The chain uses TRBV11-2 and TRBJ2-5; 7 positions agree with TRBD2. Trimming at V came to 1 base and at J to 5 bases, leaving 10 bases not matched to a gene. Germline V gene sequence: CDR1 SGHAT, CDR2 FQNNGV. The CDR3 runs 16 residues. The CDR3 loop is CASSLAASGDEETQYF. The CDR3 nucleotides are TGTGCCAGCAGCTTAGCGGCTAGCGGCGATGAGGAGACCCAGTACTTC.

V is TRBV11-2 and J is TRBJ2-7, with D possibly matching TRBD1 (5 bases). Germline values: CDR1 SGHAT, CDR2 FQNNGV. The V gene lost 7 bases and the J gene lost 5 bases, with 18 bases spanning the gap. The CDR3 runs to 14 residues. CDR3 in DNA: TGTGCCAGCACCATCATAGGGGTAATGAACGAGCAGTACTTC. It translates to CASTIIGVMNEQYF.

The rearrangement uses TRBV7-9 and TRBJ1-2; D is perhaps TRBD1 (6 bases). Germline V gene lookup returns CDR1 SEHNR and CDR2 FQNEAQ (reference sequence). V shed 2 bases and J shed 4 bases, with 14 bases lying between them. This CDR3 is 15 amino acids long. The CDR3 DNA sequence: TGTGCCAGCAGCTTAACGGCCAGGGGTATCTATGGCTACACCTTC. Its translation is CASSLTARGIYGYTF.

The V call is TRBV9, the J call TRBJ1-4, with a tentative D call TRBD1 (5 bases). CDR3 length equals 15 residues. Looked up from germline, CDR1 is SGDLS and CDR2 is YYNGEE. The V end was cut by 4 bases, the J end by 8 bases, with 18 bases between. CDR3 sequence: CASSTEGLPGEKLFF. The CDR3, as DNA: TGTGCCAGCAGCACCGAGGGACTTCCCGGGGAAAAACTGTTTTTT.

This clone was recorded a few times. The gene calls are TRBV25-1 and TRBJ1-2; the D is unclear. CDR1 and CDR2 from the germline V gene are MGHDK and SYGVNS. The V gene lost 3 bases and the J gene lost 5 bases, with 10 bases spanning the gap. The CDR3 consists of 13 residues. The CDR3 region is CASSDRVRYGYTF. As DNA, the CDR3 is TGTGCCAGCAGTGACCGGGTTCGTTATGGCTACACCTTC.

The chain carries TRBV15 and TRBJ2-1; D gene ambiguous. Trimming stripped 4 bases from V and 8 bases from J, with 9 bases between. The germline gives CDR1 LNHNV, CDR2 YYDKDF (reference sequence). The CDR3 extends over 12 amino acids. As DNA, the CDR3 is TGTGCCACCAGCAATCTACTCCATGAGCAGTTCTTC. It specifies CATSNLLHEQFF.

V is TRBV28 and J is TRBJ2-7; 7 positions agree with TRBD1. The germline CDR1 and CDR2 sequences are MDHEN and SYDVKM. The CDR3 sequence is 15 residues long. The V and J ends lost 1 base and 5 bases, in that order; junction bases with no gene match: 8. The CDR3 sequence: CASSLSRTGPNEQYF. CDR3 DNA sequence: TGTGCCAGCAGTTTATCCCGGACAGGTCCCAACGAGCAGTACTTC. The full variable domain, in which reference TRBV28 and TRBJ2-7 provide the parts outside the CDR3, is DVKVTQSSRYLVKRTGEKVFLECVQDMDHENMFWYRQDPGLGLRLIYFSYDVKMKEKGDIPEGYSVSREKKERFSLILESASTNQTSMYLCASSLSRTGPNEQYFGPGTRLTVT.

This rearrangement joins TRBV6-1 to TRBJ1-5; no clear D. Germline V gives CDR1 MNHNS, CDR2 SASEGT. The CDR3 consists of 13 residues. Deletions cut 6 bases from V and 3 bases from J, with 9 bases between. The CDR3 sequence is CASSRELNQPQHF. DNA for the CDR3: TGTGCCAGCAGCCGGGAGCTCAATCAGCCCCAGCATTTT.

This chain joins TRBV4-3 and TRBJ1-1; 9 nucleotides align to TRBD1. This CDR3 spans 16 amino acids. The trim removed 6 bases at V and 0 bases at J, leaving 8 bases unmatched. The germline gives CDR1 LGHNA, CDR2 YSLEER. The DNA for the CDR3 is TGCGCCAGCAGTTTGGACAGGGGTTTCATGAACACTGAAGCTTTCTTT. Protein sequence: CASSLDRGFMNTEAFF.

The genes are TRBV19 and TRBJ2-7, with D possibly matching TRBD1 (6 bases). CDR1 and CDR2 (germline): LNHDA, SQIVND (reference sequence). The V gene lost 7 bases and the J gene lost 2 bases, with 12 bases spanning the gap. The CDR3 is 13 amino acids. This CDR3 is CASKQGFTYEQYF. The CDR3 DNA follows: TGTGCCAGTAAACAGGGATTTACCTACGAGCAGTACTTC.

The CDR3 region has the DNA TGTGCCATCAGTGAGTCCGCAGGGGGCGACGAGCAGTACTTC. This codes for CAISESAGGDEQYF. The V and J genes are TRBV10-3 and TRBJ2-7, with 8 bases aligning to TRBD1. Trimming cost V 0 bases and J 5 bases; bases outside gene matches: 3. Germline V gene data show CDR1 as ENHRY and CDR2 as SYGVKD. CDR3 length: 14 amino acids.

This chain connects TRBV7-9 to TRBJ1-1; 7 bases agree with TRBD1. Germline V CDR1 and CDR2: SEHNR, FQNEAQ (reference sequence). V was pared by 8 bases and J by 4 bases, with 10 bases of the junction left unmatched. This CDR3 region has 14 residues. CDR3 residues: CASGPTGVGTEAFF. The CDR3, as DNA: TGTGCCAGCGGGCCCACAGGGGTCGGCACTGAAGCTTTCTTT.

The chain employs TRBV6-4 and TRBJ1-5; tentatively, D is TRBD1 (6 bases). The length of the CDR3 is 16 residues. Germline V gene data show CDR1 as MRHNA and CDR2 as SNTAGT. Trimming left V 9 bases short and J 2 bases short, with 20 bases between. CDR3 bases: TGTGCCAGTCCAGCTAATGCAGGGGTGGGCAATCAGCCCCAGCATTTT. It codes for CASPANAGVGNQPQHF.

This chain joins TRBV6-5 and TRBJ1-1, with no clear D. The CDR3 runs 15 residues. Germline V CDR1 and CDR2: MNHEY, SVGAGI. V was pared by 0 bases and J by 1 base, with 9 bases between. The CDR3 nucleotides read TGTGCCAGCAGTTACTCAGCGGATACGAACACTGAAGCTTTCTTT. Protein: CASSYSADTNTEAFF.

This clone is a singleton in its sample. Here the CDR3 reads CASSLSKLLMNTEAFF. The CDR3 bases are TGTGCCAGCAGTTTATCGAAACTGCTAATGAACACTGAAGCTTTCTTT. The rearrangement uses TRBV27 and TRBJ1-1; D remains unclear. With 0 bases removed from V and 0 bases from J, the gap between germline ends came to 11 bases. Germline-derived CDR1 and CDR2 are MNHEY and SMNVEV (reference sequence). This CDR3 has 16 residues.

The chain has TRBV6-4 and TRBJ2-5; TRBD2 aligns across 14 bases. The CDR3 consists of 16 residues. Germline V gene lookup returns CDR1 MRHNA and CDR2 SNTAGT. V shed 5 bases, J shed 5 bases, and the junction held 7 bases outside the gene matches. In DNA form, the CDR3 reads TGTGCCAGCAGTCAGACCCGGACTAGCGGGAGGGAGACCCAGTACTTC. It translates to CASSQTRTSGRETQYF.

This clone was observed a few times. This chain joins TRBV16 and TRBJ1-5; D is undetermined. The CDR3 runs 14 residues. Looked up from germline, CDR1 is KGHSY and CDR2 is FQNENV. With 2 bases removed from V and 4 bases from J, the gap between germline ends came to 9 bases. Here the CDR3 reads CASSQERENQPQHF. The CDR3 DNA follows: TGTGCCAGCAGCCAAGAAAGGGAGAATCAGCCCCAGCATTTT.

In DNA form, the CDR3 reads TGTGCCAGCAGCTTTTCTAGCGGGAGCGCAGATACGCAGTATTTT. Protein product: CASSFSSGSADTQYF. The chain employs TRBV7-8 and TRBJ2-3; 10 bases fit TRBD2. Looked up from germline, CDR1 is SGHVS and CDR2 is FQNEAQ. V shed 3 bases, J shed 4 bases, and the junction held 4 bases outside the gene matches. This CDR3 is 15 amino acids long.

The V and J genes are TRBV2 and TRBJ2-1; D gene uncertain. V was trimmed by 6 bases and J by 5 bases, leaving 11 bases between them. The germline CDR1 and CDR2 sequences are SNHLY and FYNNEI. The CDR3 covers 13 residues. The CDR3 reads CASRAWANNEQFF. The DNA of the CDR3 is TGTGCCAGCAGGGCCTGGGCTAACAATGAGCAGTTCTTC.

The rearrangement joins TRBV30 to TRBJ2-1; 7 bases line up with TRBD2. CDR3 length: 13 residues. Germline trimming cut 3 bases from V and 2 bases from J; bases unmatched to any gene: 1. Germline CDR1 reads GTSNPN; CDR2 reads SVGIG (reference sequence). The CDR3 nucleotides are TGTGCCTGGAGCGGGGGGACCTACAATGAGCAGTTCTTC. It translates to CAWSGGTYNEQFF.

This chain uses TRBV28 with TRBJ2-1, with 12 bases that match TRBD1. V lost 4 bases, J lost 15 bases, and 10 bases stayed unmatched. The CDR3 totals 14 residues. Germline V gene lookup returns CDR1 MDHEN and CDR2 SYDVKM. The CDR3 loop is CASSSSGTGGFPFF. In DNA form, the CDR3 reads TGTGCCAGCAGTTCATCCGGGACAGGGGGCTTTCCGTTCTTC.

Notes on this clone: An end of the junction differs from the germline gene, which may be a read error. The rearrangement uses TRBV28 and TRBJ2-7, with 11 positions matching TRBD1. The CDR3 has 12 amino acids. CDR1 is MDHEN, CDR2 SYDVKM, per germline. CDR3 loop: CASSSRDRGVHF. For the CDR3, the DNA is TGTGCCAGCAGTTCCCGGGACAGGGGGGTGCACTTC.